The clone carrying this T cell receptor beta chain was recorded at least ten times. This sample's TCRbeta library carried unique molecular identifier barcodes. TCRdb processed the PCR reads anew with MiXCR; each CDR3 protein has one entry. The repertoire holds about 90,000 distinct CDR3 sequences, with 7% to 9% as singletons. The data belong to a study of T-cell reconstitution after alpha-beta-depleted transplantation in children. V trimming: 6 bases; J trimming: 10 bases; junction bases outside the gene matches: 24. This CDR3 region has 16 residues. Germline V gene lookup returns CDR1 DFQATT and CDR2 SNEGSKA (reference sequence).

The V and J genes are TRBV20-1 and TRBJ2-7, with TRBD2 identical over 7 bases. The source material was PBMCs from the stem cell graft donor, sampled from the stem cell graft. The receptor was isolated from a human donor who donated a stem cell graft to a child with congenital amegakaryocytic thrombocytopenia. For the CDR3, the DNA is TGCAGTGCCCACGTGGGGGGGTCGACCGCTGGGAACCTTCAGTACTTC. This sequence encodes CSAHVGGSTAGNLQYF.